What follows is one TCR beta chain and its context. Germline CDR1 and CDR2: SGHTA and FQGNSA. CDR3 length equals 15 residues. The V gene end was trimmed by 2 bases and the J gene end by 1 base; junction bases not matched to a gene: 4. These data originate in a study of shared clonotypes between healthy human individuals. The repertoire was sequenced with immunoSEQ multiplex PCR; TCRdb's copy has only in-frame clones and lacks some. The repertoire includes about 340,000 clones, around 79% of them detected once, and under 11% sits in the top ten. The chain joins TRBV7-2 to TRBJ2-5; 7 bases align to TRBD2. The source is a man aged 25-40 years in good health. Specimen: memory CD4+ T cells sorted from blood. The subset here: CD45RA-negative fraction. The CDR3 here is CASSLRREPQETQYF. The CDR3 bases are TGTGCCAGCAGCTTAAGGCGGGAGCCCCAAGAGACCCAGTACTTC.